The 25 T cell receptor beta chains reported below all come from one sample, sequenced in a study of molecular identifiers for immune sequencing clone quantification. TCRdb re-analysed the PCR reads in MiXCR, keeping a single row per CDR3 protein. The sample shows some 580,000 distinct CDR3 sequences, approximately 24% of them seen only once. The sequencing input was naive CD8+ T cells from blood, with Jurkat cell RNA spiked in. The subset denotes: FACS-sorted CD8+CD4-CCR7+CD45RA+ naive T cells. These receptors originate from a human donor in good health. Some libraries in this study had Jurkat cell RNA spiked in.

There are many counts of this clonotype. The chain recombines TRBV7-9 with TRBJ2-7; D uncertain. CDR1 is SEHNR and CDR2 is FQNEAQ in the germline V gene (reference sequence). This CDR3 comprises 13 residues. Trimming took off 5 bases at V and 0 bases at J, with 8 bases between the two ends. The chain's CDR3 is CASSGPSSYEQYF. The CDR3 DNA reads as TGTGCCAGCAGCGGGCCCAGCTCCTACGAGCAGTACTTC. Based on the CDR3 plus reference TRBV7-9 and TRBJ2-7, the full variable domain is DTGVSQNPRHKITKRGQNVTFRCDPISEHNRLYWYRQTLGQGPEFLTYFQNEAQLEKSRLLSDRFSAERPKGSFSTLEIQRTEQGDSAMYLCASSGPSSYEQYFGPGTRLTVT.

This clonotype has a single count. Compared with germline, one end of the junction differs, possibly owing to a read error. J is TRBJ2-5 and V is TRBV6-2 or TRBV6-3; maybe TRBD2 (6 bases). CDR1 is MNHEY, CDR2 SVGEGT, per germline. This CDR3 is 13 amino acids long. The CDR3: CASRRERQEPQSF. CDR3 in DNA: TGTGCCAGCAGACGGGAGAGACAAGAGCCCCAGTCCTTC.

The gene calls are TRBV20-1 and TRBJ2-7; TRBD1 aligns across 9 bases. V lost 0 bases to trimming and J lost 3 bases; unmatched junction nucleotides: 15. In germline, CDR1 is DFQATT, CDR2 SNEGSKA (reference sequence). The CDR3 totals 18 residues. The CDR3: CSARDSFPGQGLNYEQYF. The CDR3 coding sequence is TGCAGTGCTAGAGACTCATTTCCGGGACAGGGTCTCAACTACGAGCAGTACTTC.

Turning to this clonotype: This may come from a read error, since a much larger clone is one base off. The chain combines TRBV30 with TRBJ2-7, with 8 bases that match TRBD1. CDR1 and CDR2 from the germline V gene are GTSNPN and SVGIG (reference sequence). CDR3 length: 15 amino acids. CDR3 coding DNA: TGTGGCTGGAGTGACCCGACAGGGGACCCCTACGAGCAGTACTTC. It specifies CGWSDPTGDPYEQYF.

V gene TRBV5-6 combines with J gene TRBJ2-7, with D possibly being TRBD1 or TRBD2 (5 bases each). Trimming took off 0 bases at V and 3 bases at J, with 13 bases between the two ends. The germline CDR1 and CDR2 sequences are SGHDT and YYEEEE. There are 15 residues in the CDR3. The CDR3 region is CASSLGGVLYYEQYF. CDR3 in DNA: TGTGCCAGCAGCTTGGGAGGGGTGTTGTACTACGAGCAGTACTTC.

This clonotype was seen more than once but under ten times. The V and J genes are TRBV2 and TRBJ2-7; 7 nucleotides align to TRBD1. Germline loops: CDR1 SNHLY, CDR2 FYNNEI. The CDR3 sequence is 13 residues long. V shed 8 bases and J 4 bases; nucleotides not matched to a gene: 8. Here the CDR3 DNA reads TGTGCCAGCGGGACAGTAACCACTTACGAGCAGTACTTC. Translating gives CASGTVTTYEQYF.

This clonotype was detected ten times or more. V is TRBV7-9 and J is TRBJ2-4; D is unclear. The V and J ends lost 1 base and 5 bases respectively, with 9 bases between them. CDR3 length: 14 residues. Germline V gives CDR1 SEHNR, CDR2 FQNEAQ (reference sequence). The CDR3 loop reads CASSLVVNENIQYF. DNA of the CDR3: TGTGCCAGCAGCTTAGTAGTAAACGAAAACATTCAGTACTTC.

The chain employs TRBV7-9 and TRBJ2-2; possible D gene TRBD1, 5 bases. This CDR3 has 15 residues. CDR1 SEHNR and CDR2 FQNEAQ come from the germline V gene (reference sequence). V lost 5 bases and J 4 bases, leaving 14 bases between the germline ends. The CDR3 is CASSLTQVTTGELFF. For the CDR3, the DNA is TGTGCCAGCAGCCTGACACAGGTTACCACCGGGGAGCTGTTTTTT.

Comments on this clonotype: Its ends do not fully match the called genes, so a read error is possible. This chain connects TRBV7-9 to TRBJ2-7; 8 bases are shared with TRBD2. CDR3 length: 15 residues. CDR1 SEHNR and CDR2 FQNEAQ come from the germline V gene (reference sequence). CDR3 sequence: CAGSSTSSGSYEQYF. For the CDR3, the DNA is TGTGCCGGCAGCTCTACTTCGAGCGGGAGCTACGAGCAGTACTTC.

This clonotype has a count of ten or more. The gene calls are TRBV4-1 and TRBJ2-5, with TRBD2 matching 7 bases. Germline lookup yields CDR1 MGHRA and CDR2 YSYEKL. V gave up 1 base and J gave up 3 bases; unmatched junction bases: 2. This CDR3 has 14 residues. CDR3 region: CASSQAGGKETQYF. CDR3 nucleotide sequence: TGCGCCAGCAGCCAAGCCGGGGGGAAAGAGACCCAGTACTTC.

This clonotype was detected only a few times. This chain joins TRBV4-3 and TRBJ2-2; 10 bases line up with TRBD1. The ends lost 4 bases at V and 7 bases at J; junction bases unmatched: 9. Looked up from germline, CDR1 is LGHNA and CDR2 is YSLEER. This CDR3 comprises 16 residues. The CDR3 loop reads CASSPTDRGLNGELFF. CDR3 nucleotide sequence: TGCGCCAGCAGCCCCACGGACAGGGGGTTGAACGGGGAGCTGTTTTTT.

This clonotype was observed many times. This chain uses TRBV5-1 with TRBJ2-3, with D maybe TRBD1 (6 bases). The CDR3 has 16 amino acids. V was trimmed by 3 bases and J by 0 bases, leaving 14 bases between them. Per the germline V gene, CDR1 is SGHRS and CDR2 is YFSETQ. CDR3 coding DNA: TGCGCCAGCAGCTCAAGCCGGACAGTTAGCACAGATACGCAGTATTTT. Protein product: CASSSSRTVSTDTQYF.

This chain connects TRBV7-2 to TRBJ2-3; D remains ambiguous. V dropped 6 bases and J dropped 2 bases, with 21 bases sitting between them. The CDR3 covers 17 residues. Germline assignment: CDR1 SGHTA and CDR2 FQGNSA. The CDR3 coding sequence is TGTGCCAGCAGACTACTAAATACCGCAACCCCCACAGATACGCAGTATTTT. Translated, it gives CASRLLNTATPTDTQYF.

The table lists this clonotype with many counts. The J gene is TRBJ2-7, the V gene TRBV5-1; D remains unclear. Germline V CDR1 and CDR2: SGHRS, YFSETQ. The CDR3 totals 11 residues. Trimming removed 5 bases at V and 7 bases at J, with 10 bases between. The CDR3, as DNA: TGCGCCAGCAGAGACGCGGAGGAGCAGTACTTC. It is translated as CASRDAEEQYF.

This clonotype was found many times. V usage is TRBV5-1 and J usage is TRBJ1-1, with no clear D. Germline lookup yields CDR1 SGHRS and CDR2 YFSETQ. V shed 6 bases and J shed 1 base, with 13 bases lying between them. The CDR3 spans 14 residues. This CDR3 reads CASKFLSGNTEAFF. The CDR3 DNA reads as TGCGCCAGCAAGTTTTTGTCGGGGAACACTGAAGCTTTCTTT. Full variable domain (missing parts from reference TRBV5-1 and TRBJ1-1): KAGVTQTPRYLIKTRGQQVTLSCSPISGHRSVSWYQQTPGQGLQFLFEYFSETQRNKGNFPGRFSGRQFSNSRSEMNVSTLELGDSALYLCASKFLSGNTEAFFGQGTRLTVV.

The rearrangement uses TRBV28 and TRBJ2-7; tentatively, D is TRBD1 (5 bases). V lost 2 bases to trimming and J lost 4 bases, with 18 bases between them. Germline-derived CDR1 and CDR2 are MDHEN and SYDVKM. The CDR3 is made up of 16 amino acids. CDR3: CASSLTTLETDYEQYF. DNA of the CDR3: TGTGCCAGCAGTTTAACCACGCTAGAGACAGATTACGAGCAGTACTTC. Full variable domain (missing parts from reference TRBV28 and TRBJ2-7): DVKVTQSSRYLVKRTGEKVFLECVQDMDHENMFWYRQDPGLGLRLIYFSYDVKMKEKGDIPEGYSVSREKKERFSLILESASTNQTSMYLCASSLTTLETDYEQYFGPGTRLTVT.

There are many counts of this clonotype. The rearrangement uses TRBV4-1 and TRBJ2-7; 9 positions match TRBD1. The CDR3 length is 14 residues. V lost 1 base, J lost 5 bases, and 3 bases stayed unmatched. Looked up from germline, CDR1 is MGHRA and CDR2 is YSYEKL. The CDR3 reads CASSQGDRVNEQYF. DNA of the CDR3: TGCGCCAGCAGCCAAGGGGACAGGGTTAACGAGCAGTACTTC.

This clonotype was counted at least ten times. V and J are TRBV29-1 and TRBJ2-7; 8 nucleotides line up with TRBD2. Germline V gene sequence: CDR1 SQVTM, CDR2 ANQGSEA. CDR3 length: 13 amino acids. J gave up 3 bases and V 6 bases, and 7 bases lay outside the gene matches. The CDR3 region is CSVVESGSYEQYF. The CDR3 DNA sequence: TGCAGCGTGGTCGAGAGCGGGAGCTACGAGCAGTACTTC.

A remark on this clonotype: A junction end diverges from the germline sequence, so it may reflect a read error. The chain employs TRBV14 and TRBJ2-7; D may match TRBD1 or TRBD2 (5 bases each). The CDR3 extends over 15 amino acids. CDR1 SGHDN and CDR2 FVKESK come from the germline V gene. The CDR3, as DNA: TGTGCCAGCAGCCAAGATTATAGGGGAGCCTACGGGCAGTACTTC. The encoded protein is CASSQDYRGAYGQYF. Variable domain in full (rest from reference TRBV14 and TRBJ2-7): EAGVTQFPSHSVIEKGQTVTLRCDPISGHDNLYWYRRVMGKEIKFLLHFVKESKQDESGMPNNRFLAERTGGTYSTLKVQPAELEDSGVYFCASSQDYRGAYGQYFGPGTRLTVT.

This clonotype has a handful of counts. The CDR3 bases are TGTGCCAGCAGCCACCAGACTTTAGCCAAAAACATTCAGTACTTC. It yields the protein CASSHQTLAKNIQYF. The J gene is TRBJ2-4, the V gene TRBV7-9, with unresolved D. This CDR3 comprises 15 residues. V shed 5 bases and J shed 0 bases, with 11 bases lying between them. CDR1 SEHNR and CDR2 FQNEAQ come from the germline V gene (reference sequence).

This clonotype occurred a few times. The chain uses TRBV25-1 and TRBJ2-7, with 7 nucleotides matching TRBD2. J lost 4 bases, V lost 7 bases, and 1 base had no gene match. The CDR3 covers 11 residues. Germline assignment: CDR1 MGHDK and CDR2 SYGVNS. The CDR3 reads CASMGGYEQYF. The CDR3 DNA reads as TGTGCCAGCATGGGGGGGTACGAGCAGTACTTC.

This clonotype was detected only a few times. The gene calls are TRBV4-3 and TRBJ1-2; D is unclear. V was pared by 0 bases and J by 10 bases, with 18 bases between. Germline V gene data show CDR1 as LGHNA and CDR2 as YSLEER. The CDR3 has 15 residues. The CDR3 sequence is CASSQDRSRQPDYTF. CDR3 nucleotide sequence: TGCGCCAGCAGCCAAGATAGGAGTCGGCAGCCCGACTACACCTTC.

This clonotype came up a few times. V is TRBV15 and J is TRBJ2-7, with TRBD1 identical over 8 bases. This CDR3 region has 14 residues. The trim removed 5 bases at V and 2 bases at J, leaving 5 bases unmatched. Germline V gene lookup returns CDR1 LNHNV and CDR2 YYDKDF (reference sequence). The DNA of the CDR3 is TGTGCCACCAGCCAGGAGGACAGGGCCTACGAGCAGTACTTC. This translates into CATSQEDRAYEQYF.

With regard to this clonotype: Lacking the conserved final phenylalanine or tryptophan, this CDR3 likely reflects a read error. The gene calls are TRBV18 and TRBJ2-7, with TRBD1 matching 9 bases. Trimming took 5 bases from V and 7 from J; bases not matched to a gene: 3. The CDR3 contains 12 residues. Germline loops: CDR1 KGHSH, CDR2 LQKENI. The CDR3 region has the DNA TGTGCCAGCTCATCGGGACAGGGTGAGCAGTACTAC. Protein sequence: CASSSGQGEQYY.

On this clonotype itself: The junction departs from the called germline gene at one end, perhaps through a read error. CDR3 DNA: TGTGCCGGCAGCCCGCAGGGAAGCAATCAGCCCCAGCACTTT. Translated, it gives CAGSPQGSNQPQHF. The chain carries TRBV3-1 and TRBJ1-5; a possible D gene is TRBD1 (5 bases). The CDR3 runs 14 residues. From germline, CDR1 is LGHDT and CDR2 YNNKEL (reference sequence).